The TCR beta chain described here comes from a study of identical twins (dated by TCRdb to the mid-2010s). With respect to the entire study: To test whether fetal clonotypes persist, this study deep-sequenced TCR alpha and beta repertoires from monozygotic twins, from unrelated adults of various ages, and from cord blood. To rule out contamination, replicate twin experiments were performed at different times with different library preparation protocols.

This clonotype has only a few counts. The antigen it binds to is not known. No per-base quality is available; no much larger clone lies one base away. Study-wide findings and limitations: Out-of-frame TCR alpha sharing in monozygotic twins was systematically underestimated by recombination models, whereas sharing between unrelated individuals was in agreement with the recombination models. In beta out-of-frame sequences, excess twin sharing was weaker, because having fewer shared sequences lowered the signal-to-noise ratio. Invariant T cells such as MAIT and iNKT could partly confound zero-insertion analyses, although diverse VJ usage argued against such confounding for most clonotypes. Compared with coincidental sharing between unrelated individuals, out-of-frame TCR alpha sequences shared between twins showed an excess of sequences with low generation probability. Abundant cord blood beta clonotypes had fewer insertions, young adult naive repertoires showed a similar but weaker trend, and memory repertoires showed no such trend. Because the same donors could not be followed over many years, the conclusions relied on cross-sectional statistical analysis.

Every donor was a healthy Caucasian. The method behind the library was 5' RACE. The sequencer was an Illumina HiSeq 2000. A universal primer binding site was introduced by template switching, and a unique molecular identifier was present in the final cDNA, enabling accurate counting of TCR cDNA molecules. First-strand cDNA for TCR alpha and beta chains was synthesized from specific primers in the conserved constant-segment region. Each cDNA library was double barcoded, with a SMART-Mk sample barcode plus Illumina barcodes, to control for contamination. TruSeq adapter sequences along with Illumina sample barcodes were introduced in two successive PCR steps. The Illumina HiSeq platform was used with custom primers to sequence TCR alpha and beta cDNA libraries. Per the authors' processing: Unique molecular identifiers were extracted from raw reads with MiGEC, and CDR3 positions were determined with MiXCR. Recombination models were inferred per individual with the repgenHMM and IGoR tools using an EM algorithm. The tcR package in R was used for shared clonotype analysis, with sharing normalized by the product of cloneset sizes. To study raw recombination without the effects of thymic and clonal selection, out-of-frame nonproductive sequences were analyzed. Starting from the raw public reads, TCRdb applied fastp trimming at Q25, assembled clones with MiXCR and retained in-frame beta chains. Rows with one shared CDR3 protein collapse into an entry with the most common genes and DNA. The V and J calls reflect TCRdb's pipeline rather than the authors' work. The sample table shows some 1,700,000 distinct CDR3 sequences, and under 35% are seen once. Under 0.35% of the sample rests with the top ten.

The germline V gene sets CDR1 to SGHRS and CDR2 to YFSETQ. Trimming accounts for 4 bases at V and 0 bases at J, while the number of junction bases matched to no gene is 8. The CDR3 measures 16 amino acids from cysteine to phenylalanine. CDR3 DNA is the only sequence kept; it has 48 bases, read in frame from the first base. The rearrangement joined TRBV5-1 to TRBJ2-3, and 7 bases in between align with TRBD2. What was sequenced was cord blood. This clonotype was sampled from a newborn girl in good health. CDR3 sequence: CASSRQRGSSTDTQYF. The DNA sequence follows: TGCGCCAGCAGCAGACAGCGGGGATCTAGCACAGATACGCAGTATTTT. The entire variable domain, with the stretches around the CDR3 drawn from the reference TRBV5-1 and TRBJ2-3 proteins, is KAGVTQTPRYLIKTRGQQVTLSCSPISGHRSVSWYQQTPGQGLQFLFEYFSETQRNKGNFPGRFSGRQFSNSRSEMNVSTLELGDSALYLCASSRQRGSSTDTQYFGPGTRLTVL.